This T cell receptor beta chain originates from a study of blood T cell repertoires in COVID-19. Study-level information: Samples came from the United States, Italy and Spain, spanning acute and convalescent COVID-19. The analysed material was cDNA or gDNA that came from T cells, B-cell-depleted T cells, or PBMCs.

Method: immunoSEQ multiplex PCR; TCRdb's copy keeps in-frame clones and lacks some. The table includes about 220,000 clones, more than 65% detected once. The V end lost 4 bases, the J end lost 5 bases, and 16 bases lay between the germline ends. Per the germline V gene, CDR1 is LGHNA and CDR2 is YNFKEQ. The CDR3 spans 15 residues. Sequenced sample: peripheral blood. The chain links TRBV4-2 to TRBJ2-3, with a weak D call TRBD1 (6 bases). This sequence originates from a woman aged 55-75 years with acute or convalescent COVID-19. CDR3 coding DNA: TGTGCCAGCAGCCGAACTGTCACAGGGAAAGATACGCAGTATTTT. This encodes CASSRTVTGKDTQYF.